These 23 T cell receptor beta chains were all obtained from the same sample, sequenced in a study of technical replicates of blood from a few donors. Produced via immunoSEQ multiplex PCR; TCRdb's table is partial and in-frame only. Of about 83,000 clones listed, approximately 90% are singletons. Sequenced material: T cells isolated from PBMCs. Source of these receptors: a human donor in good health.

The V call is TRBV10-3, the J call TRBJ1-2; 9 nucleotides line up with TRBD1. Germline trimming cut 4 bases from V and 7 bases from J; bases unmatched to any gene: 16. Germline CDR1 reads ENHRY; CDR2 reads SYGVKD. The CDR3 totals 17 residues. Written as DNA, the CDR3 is TGTGCCATCAGTGGGGGACGTAACCGGGACAGGGTAGGTGGCTACACCTTC. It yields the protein CAISGGRNRDRVGGYTF.

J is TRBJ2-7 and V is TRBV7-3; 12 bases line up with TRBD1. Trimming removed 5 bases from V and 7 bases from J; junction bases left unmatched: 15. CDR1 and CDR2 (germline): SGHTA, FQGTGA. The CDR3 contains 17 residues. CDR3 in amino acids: CASSPNGRDRGPGEQYF. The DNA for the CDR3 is TGTGCCAGCAGCCCTAATGGGCGGGACAGGGGGCCTGGAGAGCAGTACTTC.

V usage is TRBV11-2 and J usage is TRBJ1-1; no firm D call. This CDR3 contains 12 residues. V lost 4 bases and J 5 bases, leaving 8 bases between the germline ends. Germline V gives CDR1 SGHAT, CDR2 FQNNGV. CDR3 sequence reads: CASSYGGTEAFF. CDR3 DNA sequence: TGTGCCAGCAGCTATGGAGGGACTGAAGCTTTCTTT.

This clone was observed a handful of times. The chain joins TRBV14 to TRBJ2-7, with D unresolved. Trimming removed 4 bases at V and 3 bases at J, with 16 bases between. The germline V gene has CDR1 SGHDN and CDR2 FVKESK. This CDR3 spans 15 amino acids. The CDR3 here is CASSRTMTGRYEQYF. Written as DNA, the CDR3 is TGTGCCAGCAGCCGAACAATGACTGGCCGCTACGAGCAGTACTTC.

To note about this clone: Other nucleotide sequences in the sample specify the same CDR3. CDR3 bases: TGTGCCAGCAGTTTATCTCGGAACACTGAAGCTTTCTTT. This encodes CASSLSRNTEAFF. This chain connects TRBV27 to TRBJ1-1; D unresolved. The V end was cut by 0 bases, the J end by 1 base, with 3 bases between. This CDR3 has 13 amino acids. Germline V gene lookup returns CDR1 MNHEY and CDR2 SMNVEV (reference sequence).

CDR3 coding DNA: TGTGCCAGCAGCGTAGCCCTTGGCCGCACAGATACGCAGTATTTT. Translated: CASSVALGRTDTQYF. The chain is built from TRBV9 and TRBJ2-3; D call uncertain. Trimming pared 0 bases from V and 1 base from J, leaving 9 bases between. The CDR3 totals 15 residues. Germline loops: CDR1 SGDLS, CDR2 YYNGEE.

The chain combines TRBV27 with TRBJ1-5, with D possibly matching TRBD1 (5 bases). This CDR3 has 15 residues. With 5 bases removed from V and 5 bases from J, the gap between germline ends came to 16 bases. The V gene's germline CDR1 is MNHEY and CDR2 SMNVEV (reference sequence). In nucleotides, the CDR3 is TGTGCCAGCAGTCTTACCCAAGGGGCATATCAGCCCCAGCATTTT. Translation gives CASSLTQGAYQPQHF.

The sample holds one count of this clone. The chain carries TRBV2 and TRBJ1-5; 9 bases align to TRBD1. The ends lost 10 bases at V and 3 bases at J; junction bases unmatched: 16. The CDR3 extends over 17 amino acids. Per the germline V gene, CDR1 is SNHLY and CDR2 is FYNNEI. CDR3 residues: CATPGPYRDRANQPQHF. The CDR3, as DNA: TGTGCCACCCCCGGTCCCTACCGGGACAGGGCCAATCAGCCCCAGCATTTT.

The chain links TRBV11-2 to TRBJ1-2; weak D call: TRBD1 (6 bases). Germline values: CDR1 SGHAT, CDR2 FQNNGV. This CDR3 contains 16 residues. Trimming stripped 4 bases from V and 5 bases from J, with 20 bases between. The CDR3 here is CASSSLIRGARYGYTF. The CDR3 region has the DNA TGTGCCAGCAGCTCGCTAATCCGGGGGGCCCGGTATGGCTACACCTTC.

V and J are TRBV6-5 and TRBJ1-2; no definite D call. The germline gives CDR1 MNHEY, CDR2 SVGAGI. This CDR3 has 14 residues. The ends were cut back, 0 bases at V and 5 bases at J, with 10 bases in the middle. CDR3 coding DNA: TGTGCCAGCAGTTACTCAGCCAGGCTATATGGCTACACCTTC. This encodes CASSYSARLYGYTF.

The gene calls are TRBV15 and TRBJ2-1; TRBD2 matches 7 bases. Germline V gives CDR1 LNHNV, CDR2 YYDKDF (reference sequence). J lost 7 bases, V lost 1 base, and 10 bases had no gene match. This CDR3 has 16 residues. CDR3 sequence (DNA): TGTGCCACCAGCAGAGTAGGAGGGAGGGCCGTGAATGAGCAGTTCTTC. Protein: CATSRVGGRAVNEQFF. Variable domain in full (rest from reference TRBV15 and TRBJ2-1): DAMVIQNPRYQVTQFGKPVTLSCSQTLNHNVMYWYQQKSSQAPKLLFHYYDKDFNNEADTPDNFQSRRPNTSFCFLDIRSPGLGDTAMYLCATSRVGGRAVNEQFFGPGTRLTVL.

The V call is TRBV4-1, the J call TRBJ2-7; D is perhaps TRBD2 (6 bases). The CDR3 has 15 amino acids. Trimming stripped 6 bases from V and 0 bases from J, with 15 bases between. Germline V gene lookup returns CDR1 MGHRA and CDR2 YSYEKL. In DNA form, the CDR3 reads TGCGCCAGCAGACCCCTAGCGACAAGCTCCTACGAGCAGTACTTC. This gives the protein CASRPLATSSYEQYF.

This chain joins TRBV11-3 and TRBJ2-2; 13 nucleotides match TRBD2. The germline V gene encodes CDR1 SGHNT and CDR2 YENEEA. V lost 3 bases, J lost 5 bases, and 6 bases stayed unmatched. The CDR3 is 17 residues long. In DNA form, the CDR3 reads TGTGCCAGCAGCTTTGGCACTAGCGGGAGGGGGACCGGGGAGCTGTTTTTT. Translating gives CASSFGTSGRGTGELFF.

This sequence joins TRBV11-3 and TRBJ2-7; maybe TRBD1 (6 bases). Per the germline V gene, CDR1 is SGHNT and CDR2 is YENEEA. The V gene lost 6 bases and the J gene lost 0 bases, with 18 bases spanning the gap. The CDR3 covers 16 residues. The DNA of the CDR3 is TGTGCCAGCAGTTCTCGGGACACTGAAAACTCCTACGAGCAGTACTTC. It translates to CASSSRDTENSYEQYF. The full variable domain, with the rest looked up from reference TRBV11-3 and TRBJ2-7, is EAGVVQSPRYKIIEKKQPVAFWCNPISGHNTLYWYLQNLGQGPELLIRYENEEAVDDSQLPKDRFSAERLKGVDSTLKIQPAELGDSAVYLCASSSRDTENSYEQYFGPGTRLTVT.

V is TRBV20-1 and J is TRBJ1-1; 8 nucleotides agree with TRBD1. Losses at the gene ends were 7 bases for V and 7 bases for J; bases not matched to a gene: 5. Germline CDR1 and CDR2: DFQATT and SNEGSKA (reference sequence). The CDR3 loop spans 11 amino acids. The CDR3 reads CSGTTGDEAFF. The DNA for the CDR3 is TGCAGTGGCACGACAGGGGATGAAGCTTTCTTT.

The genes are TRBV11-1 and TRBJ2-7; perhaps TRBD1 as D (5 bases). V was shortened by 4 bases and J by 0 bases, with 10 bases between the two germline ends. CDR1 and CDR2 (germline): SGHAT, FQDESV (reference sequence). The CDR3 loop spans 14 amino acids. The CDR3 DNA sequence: TGTGCCAGCAGCTCTGTAGGGGACTCCTACGAGCAGTACTTC. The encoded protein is CASSSVGDSYEQYF.

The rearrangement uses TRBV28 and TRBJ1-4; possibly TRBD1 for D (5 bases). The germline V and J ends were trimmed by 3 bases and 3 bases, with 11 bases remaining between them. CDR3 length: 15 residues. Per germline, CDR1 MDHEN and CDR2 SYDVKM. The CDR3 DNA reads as TGTGCCAGCAGTTTGTATAAAGGGGCTAATGAAAAACTGTTTTTT. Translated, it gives CASSLYKGANEKLFF.

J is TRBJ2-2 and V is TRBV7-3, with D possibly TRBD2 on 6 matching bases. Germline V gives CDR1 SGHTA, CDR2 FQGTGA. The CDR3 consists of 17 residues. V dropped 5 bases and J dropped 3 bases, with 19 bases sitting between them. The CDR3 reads CASSIMSVWGDTGELFF. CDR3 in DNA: TGTGCCAGCAGCATTATGTCGGTGTGGGGGGACACCGGGGAGCTGTTTTTT.

CDR3 coding DNA: TGTGCCAGCAGTTTGGGTAGCGGGAGTAGTGAGCAGTTCTTC. It specifies CASSLGSGSSEQFF. The chain uses TRBV28 and TRBJ2-1; 9 bases map to TRBD2. The germline V gene has CDR1 MDHEN and CDR2 SYDVKM. The CDR3 loop spans 14 amino acids. Germline trimming cut 3 bases from V and 9 bases from J; bases unmatched to any gene: 6. The variable domain in full, completed from reference TRBV28 and TRBJ2-1, reads DVKVTQSSRYLVKRTGEKVFLECVQDMDHENMFWYRQDPGLGLRLIYFSYDVKMKEKGDIPEGYSVSREKKERFSLILESASTNQTSMYLCASSLGSGSSEQFFGPGTRLTVL.

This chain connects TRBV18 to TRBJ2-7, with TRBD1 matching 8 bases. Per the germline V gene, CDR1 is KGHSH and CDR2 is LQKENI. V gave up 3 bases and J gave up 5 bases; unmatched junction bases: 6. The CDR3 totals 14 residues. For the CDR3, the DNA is TGTGCCAGCTCACCCGGGACAGGTGAACACGAGCAGTACTTC. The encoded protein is CASSPGTGEHEQYF. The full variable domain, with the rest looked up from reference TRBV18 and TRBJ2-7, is NAGVMQNPRHLVRRRGQEARLRCSPMKGHSHVYWYRQLPEEGLKFMVYLQKENIIDESGMPKERFSAEFPKEGPSILRIQQVVRGDSAAYFCASSPGTGEHEQYFGPGTRLTVT.

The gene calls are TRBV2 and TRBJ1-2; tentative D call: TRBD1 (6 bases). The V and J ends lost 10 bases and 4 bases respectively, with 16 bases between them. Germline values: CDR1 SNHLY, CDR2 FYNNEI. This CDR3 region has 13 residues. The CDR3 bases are TGTGCCACCGGGTGGGGGCGCGTCTATGGCTACACCTTC. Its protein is CATGWGRVYGYTF.

DNA for the CDR3: TGCAGTGCTAGTAGGGACTCTGAAGCTTTCTTT. It is translated as CSASRDSEAFF. This chain connects TRBV20-1 to TRBJ1-1; maybe TRBD1 (5 bases). CDR3 length equals 11 residues. In germline, CDR1 is DFQATT, CDR2 SNEGSKA (reference sequence). Trimming took off 3 bases at V and 6 bases at J, with 8 bases between the two ends.

The CDR3 is CASSLGAYEQYF. The CDR3 DNA follows: TGTGCCAGCAGTCTCGGAGCCTACGAGCAGTACTTC. The chain carries TRBV28 and TRBJ2-7, with no clear D. V was cut by 5 bases and J by 2 bases, with 7 bases left in between. Germline-derived CDR1 and CDR2 are MDHEN and SYDVKM. The CDR3 is made up of 12 amino acids.